This section outlines one T cell receptor (beta chain) sequence together with its context. The antigen is undetermined. An end of the junction differs from the germline gene, which may be a read error. The data stem from a study of T cells in Graves' hyperthyroidism and ophthalmopathy. General study points: The blood repertoire included most of the expanded thyroid clonotypes above 0.001.

The length of the CDR3 is 14 residues. Amplification of TCR beta CDR3 regions was performed using RNA transcripts as template. Initially, a first-round RT-PCR of the TCR CDR3 employed the HTBI primer set. MiXCR was run by TCRdb on the multiplex PCR reads, yielding one entry per CDR3 protein. The data contain about 560,000 distinct CDR3 sequences, 12% to 15% of them singletons. In patients aged 18 to 65, hyperthyroidism was newly diagnosed, with duration under 2 months. Diagnoses rested on clinical symptoms, serum thyroxine and TRAb, thyroid ultrasound and orbital computed tomography. The receptor was derived from a woman in her 40s with Graves' hyperthyroidism. The sequenced sample consisted of blood. The V call is TRBV12-3 or TRBV12-4, the J call TRBJ2-7; D remains unclear. The CDR3 DNA reads as TGTGCAAGCAGCCTTATAGGCCGCACCTACGAGCAGTACTTC. Amino acid sequence: CASSLIGRTYEQYF.